Given below is one TCR beta chain in context. Method: immunoSEQ multiplex PCR; TCRdb's copy keeps in-frame clones and lacks some. The sample includes tens of thousands of clones, 90% of them seen just once. This entry is derived from a study of regulatory and conventional T cells in RAG deficiency. The germline V and J ends were trimmed by 3 bases and 2 bases, with 11 bases remaining between them. The CDR3 consists of 14 residues. The germline V gene has CDR1 LNHNV and CDR2 YYDKDF (reference sequence). In addition, the sample was reused for a study of regulatory T cells. That source reports: The PCR used 52 TRBV and 13 TRBJ primers.

The rearrangement links TRBV15 to TRBJ2-7, with D unresolved. This clonotype was obtained from a human donor in good health. The sequencing input was CD8+ T cells sorted from blood. DNA for the CDR3: TGTGCCACCAGCAGCAGGAATAAAACCTACGAGCAGTACTTC. Residues: CATSSRNKTYEQYF.